This note documents a single T cell receptor beta chain sequence. Its target is not known. This entry comes from a study of cytomegalovirus exposure and HLA in healthy donors. The study's findings and limits: Rare sequences made up most TCRs, while some public TCRs were found in many donors. In vitro, three CMV-associated chains proved specific for CMV antigens.

The V end was cut by 0 bases, the J end by 0 bases, with 13 bases between. The CDR3 is 17 residues long. Germline-derived CDR1 and CDR2 are MNHEY and SMNVEV (reference sequence). Profiling relied on immunoSEQ multiplex PCR, and the TCRdb table lists in-frame clones only, not all of them. The sample includes under 200,000 clones, approximately 86% of them seen just once. The chain links TRBV27 to TRBJ2-3; D uncertain. The sample taken for sequencing was PBMCs. This TCR was sampled from a woman under 30 in good health and CMV-seronegative. The CDR3 sequence: CASSLSELLASTDTQYF. The CDR3 nucleotides are TGTGCCAGCAGTTTATCGGAGTTACTCGCTAGCACAGATACGCAGTATTTT.